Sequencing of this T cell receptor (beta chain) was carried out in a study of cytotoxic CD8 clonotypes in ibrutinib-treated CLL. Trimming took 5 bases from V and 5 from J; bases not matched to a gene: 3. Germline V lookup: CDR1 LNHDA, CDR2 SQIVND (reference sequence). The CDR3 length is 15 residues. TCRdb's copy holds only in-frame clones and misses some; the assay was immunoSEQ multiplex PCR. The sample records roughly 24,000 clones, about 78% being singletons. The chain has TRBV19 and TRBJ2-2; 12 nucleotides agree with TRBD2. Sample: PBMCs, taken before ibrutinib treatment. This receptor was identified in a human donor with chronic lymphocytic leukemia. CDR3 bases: TGTGCCAGTAGTTGGGGGACTAGCGGGACCGGGGAGCTGTTTTTT. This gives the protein CASSWGTSGTGELFF.